This TCR beta chain was identified in a study of shared T cell receptors in the human thymus. Generated by immunoSEQ multiplex PCR, the TCRdb table keeps only in-frame clones and is missing some. The table records hundreds of thousands of clones, roughly 86% of them present only once. The CDR3 has 13 residues. V was shortened by 6 bases and J by 5 bases, with 13 bases between the two germline ends. CDR1 is MNHEY, CDR2 SMNVEV, per germline (reference sequence). The same sample was also used in a study of human thymus T cells. That work adds: Corrective cardiac operations yielded the resected thymus tissue. V and J genes seemed to be used with bias in thymic and blood repertoires.

The chain carries TRBV27 and TRBJ1-1; D remains ambiguous. Sequencing was done on a sample of thymocytes. This clonotype was sampled from a boy in the first two years of life with a congenital heart defect. CDR3 residues: CASSHSTGTEAFF. Here the CDR3 DNA reads TGTGCCAGCAGCCATAGTACGGGAACTGAAGCTTTCTTT.